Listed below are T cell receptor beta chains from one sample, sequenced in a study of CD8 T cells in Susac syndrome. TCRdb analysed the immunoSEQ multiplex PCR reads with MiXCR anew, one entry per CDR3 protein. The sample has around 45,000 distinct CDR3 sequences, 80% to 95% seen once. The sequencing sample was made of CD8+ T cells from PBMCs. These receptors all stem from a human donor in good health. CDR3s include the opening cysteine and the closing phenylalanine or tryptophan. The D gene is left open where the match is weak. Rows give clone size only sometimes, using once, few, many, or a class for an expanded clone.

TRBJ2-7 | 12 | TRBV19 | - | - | TGTGCCACCACAGGGAACTCCTACGAGCAGTACTTC | CATTGNSYEQYF
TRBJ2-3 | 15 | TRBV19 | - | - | TGTGCCAGTAGTATCCCCACAGGGCTCCCAGATACGCAGTATTTT | CASSIPTGLPDTQYF
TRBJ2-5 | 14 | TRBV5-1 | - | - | TGCGCCAGCAGCTTGGAGTGGCAGGGAGAGACCCAGTACTTC | CASSLEWQGETQYF
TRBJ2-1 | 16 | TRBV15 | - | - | TGTGCCACCAGCAGAGATTCCGGCAGCTCCTACAATGAGCAGTTCTTC | CATSRDSGSSYNEQFF
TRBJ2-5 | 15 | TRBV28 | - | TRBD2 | TGTGCCAGCAGTAAACTAGCGTCGAGGTGGGAGACCCAGTACTTC | CASSKLASRWETQYF
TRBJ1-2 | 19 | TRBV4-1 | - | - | TGCGCCAGCAGCCAAGATCAGAGTGGAGAGCCTACCCTTAACTATGGCTACACCTTC | CASSQDQSGEPTLNYGYTF
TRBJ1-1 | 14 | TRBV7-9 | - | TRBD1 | TGTGCCAGCAGGGACAGGGGCCCGGACACTGAAGCTTTCTTT | CASRDRGPDTEAFF
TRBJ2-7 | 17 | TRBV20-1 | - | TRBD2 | TGCAGTGCTCGGACCAACTTACTAGCGGGAGAACCCTACGAGCAGTACTTC | CSARTNLLAGEPYEQYF
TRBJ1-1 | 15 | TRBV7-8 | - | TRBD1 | TGTGCCAGCAGCTTAGCCCGGACAGGGAACACTGAAGTTTTCTTT | CASSLARTGNTEVFF
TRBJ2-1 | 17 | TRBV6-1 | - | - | TGTGCCAGCACCCCTAGGGGAGTCCGGAGCTCCTACAATGAGCAGTTCTTC | CASTPRGVRSSYNEQFF
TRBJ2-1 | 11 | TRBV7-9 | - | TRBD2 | TGTGCCAGCAGCCCGGGACTAGAGCAGTTCTTC | CASSPGLEQFF
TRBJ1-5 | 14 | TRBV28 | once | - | TGTGCCAGCACCCCTAGGAGGGGCAATCAGCCCCAGCATTTT | CASTPRRGNQPQHF
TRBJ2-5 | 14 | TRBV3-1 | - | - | TGTGCCAGCAGCCAGACGGACTACCAAGAGACCCAGTACTTC | CASSQTDYQETQYF
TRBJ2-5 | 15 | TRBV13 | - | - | TGTGCCAGCAGTCTAACCGGGACACTTCAAGAGACCCAGTACTTC | CASSLTGTLQETQYF
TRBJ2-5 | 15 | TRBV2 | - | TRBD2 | TGTGCCAGCAGTGGGACTAGCGGGTTGCAAGAGACCCAGTACTTC | CASSGTSGLQETQYF
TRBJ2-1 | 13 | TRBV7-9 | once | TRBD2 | TGTGCCAGCAGCCCAGGGACTATCAATGAGCAGTTCTTC | CASSPGTINEQFF
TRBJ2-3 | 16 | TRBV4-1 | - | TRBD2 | TGCGCCAGCAGCCAGATTGGGCGGGAGAGAACAGATACGCAGTATTTT | CASSQIGRERTDTQYF
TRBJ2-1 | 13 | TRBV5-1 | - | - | TGCGCCAGCAGTAGGACAAACGACAATGAGCAGTTCTTC | CASSRTNDNEQFF
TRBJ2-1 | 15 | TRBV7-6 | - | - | TGTGCCAGCAGCCTTAGCGGTTTCTCCTACAATGAGCAGTTCTTC | CASSLSGFSYNEQFF
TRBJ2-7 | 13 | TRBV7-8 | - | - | TGTGCCAGCAGCCTCCTCAGAGATGGAGAGCAGTACTTC | CASSLLRDGEQYF
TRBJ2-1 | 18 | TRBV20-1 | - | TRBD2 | TGCAGTGCTAGAGATTCCAGGACTAGCGGGAGTCGCTACAATGAGCAGTTCTTC | CSARDSRTSGSRYNEQFF
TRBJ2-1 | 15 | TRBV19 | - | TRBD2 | TGTGCCAGTAGTATAGATGGGACTACCTACAATGAGCAGTTCTTC | CASSIDGTTYNEQFF
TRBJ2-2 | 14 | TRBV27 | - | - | TGTGCCAGCAGTTTTGCAATTAACACCGGGGAGCTGTTTTTT | CASSFAINTGELFF
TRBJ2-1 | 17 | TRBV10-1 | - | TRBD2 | TGCGCCAGCAGTGAAGAATTGGGGCTAGCGGGGTACAATGAGCAGTTCTTC | CASSEELGLAGYNEQFF
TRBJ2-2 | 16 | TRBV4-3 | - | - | TGCGCCAGCAGCCAAGCCCCGGACTACTCCACCGGGGAGCTGTTTTTT | CASSQAPDYSTGELFF
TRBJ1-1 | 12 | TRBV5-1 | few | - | TGTGCCAGCAGCCTAACCGGGACGGAAGCTTTCTTT | CASSLTGTEAFF
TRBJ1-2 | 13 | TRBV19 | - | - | TGTGCCAGTCGGGGGCCGGCACGGGGTGGCTACACCTTC | CASRGPARGGYTF